The rows below give T cell receptor beta chains drawn from one sample of a study of T cells after posttransplantation cyclophosphamide. Libraries were prepared by immunoSEQ multiplex PCR; TCRdb keeps only in-frame clonotypes and omits some of them. The data hold some 9,000 clones, with under 90% observed a single time. Sequencing used PBMCs, obtained after allogeneic stem cell transplant with posttransplant cyclophosphamide. All receptors derive from a female patient between 35 and 55 years old who received an allogeneic stem cell transplant from an unrelated donor, was CMV-positive, and had no GVHD. Some T cells could come from the graft donor. Each CDR3 is given with its conserved first and last residue. D genes are given only for firm matches. The size entry is marked missing in some rows and otherwise reads once, few, many or a size class.

>TRBV18|-|TRBJ2-3|-
CASSPPVGGREADTQYF
TGTGCCAGCTCGCCCCCCGTGGGAGGACGAGAAGCAGATACGCAGTATTTT
>TRBV11-3|-|TRBJ2-1|TRBD2
CASSLELATVSVEQFF
TGTGCCAGCAGCTTAGAACTAGCGACGGTCTCCGTTGAGCAGTTCTTC
>TRBV5-4|-|TRBJ2-3|TRBD2
CASRPGSGGNTDTQYF
TGTGCCAGCAGGCCCGGCTCGGGGGGGAACACAGATACGCAGTATTTT
>TRBV7-8|-|TRBJ2-7|TRBD2
CASSLAGGLAGYEQYF
TGTGCCAGCAGCTTAGCGGGTGGACTAGCGGGATACGAGCAGTACTTC
>TRBV9|-|TRBJ1-4|-
CASSVHPQGSNEKLFF
TGTGCCAGCAGCGTACACCCCCAGGGCTCGAATGAAAAACTGTTTTTT
>TRBV4-3|once|TRBJ2-5|-
CASSQDRRETQYF
TGCGCCAGCAGCCAAGATCGGCGGGAGACCCAGTACTTC
>TRBV6-4|-|TRBJ1-2|-
CASSDSYYGYTF
TGTGCCAGCAGTGACTCCTACTATGGCTACACCTTC
>TRBV7-3|-|TRBJ1-1|-
CASSPTAGTEAFF
TGTGCCAGCAGCCCGACCGCCGGGACTGAAGCTTTCTTT
>TRBV4-1|-|TRBJ2-2|TRBD2
CASTELAGGTGELFF
TGCGCCAGCACTGAACTAGCGGGGGGCACCGGGGAGCTGTTTTTT
>TRBV5-1|-|TRBJ1-2|-
CASIPVAGVSYGYTF
TGCGCCAGCATCCCAGTGGCGGGGGTGAGCTATGGCTACACCTTC
>TRBV4-3|once|TRBJ2-7|-
CASSHGGSYEQYF
TGCGCCAGCAGCCACGGAGGCTCCTACGAGCAGTACTTC
>TRBV5-7|-|TRBJ2-7|TRBD1
CASSLEGQGREQYF
TGTGCCAGCAGCTTGGAGGGACAGGGGCGCGAGCAGTACTTC
>TRBV7-2|-|TRBJ2-1|-
CASSRRASPTGYNEQFF
TGTGCCAGCAGCCGTAGGGCCTCACCTACGGGGTACAATGAGCAGTTCTTC
>TRBV5-8|few|TRBJ1-1|-
CASSLSSLNTEAFF
TGTGCCAGCAGCTTGAGTAGCCTGAACACTGAAGCTTTCTTT
>TRBV28|once|TRBJ2-7|-
CASTQGGQSYEQYF
TGTGCCAGCACCCAGGGGGGCCAGTCCTACGAGCAGTACTTC
>TRBV9|once|TRBJ2-7|-
CASSVDHRYEQYF
TGTGCCAGCAGCGTAGATCACAGGTACGAGCAGTACTTC
>TRBV5-6|few|TRBJ1-2|-
CASSFSRGGGYTF
TGTGCCAGCAGCTTCTCCAGGGGCGGGGGCTACACCTTC
>TRBV7-3|-|TRBJ2-5|TRBD1
CASSLGRTGRETQYF
TGTGCCAGCAGCTTAGGAAGGACAGGGAGGGAGACCCAGTACTTC
>TRBV6-1|-|TRBJ1-4|-
CAVLSGVANEKLFF
TGTGCCGTCCTCTCCGGGGTTGCTAATGAAAAACTGTTTTTT
>TRBV13|-|TRBJ2-2|-
CASSGGTDRNTGELFF
TGTGCCAGCAGCGGCGGGACAGATCGGAACACCGGGGAGCTGTTTTTT
>TRBV7-2|-|TRBJ2-4|-
CASSPQPAKNIQYF
TGTGCCAGCAGCCCACAGCCCGCCAAAAACATTCAGTACTTC
>TRBV11-3|-|TRBJ2-1|TRBD1
CASSSRQGYNEQFF
TGTGCCAGCAGCTCCAGACAGGGCTACAATGAGCAGTTCTTC
>TRBV27|few|TRBJ2-1|-
CASRFTSNPYNEQFF
TGTGCCAGCAGATTTACTAGCAACCCCTACAATGAGCAGTTCTTC
>TRBV25-1|-|TRBJ1-2|-
CASSGFGQRSTGYTF
TGTGCCAGCAGTGGATTTGGACAGAGGAGTACTGGCTACACCTTC
>TRBV7-9|-|TRBJ2-7|TRBD2
CASSFLAGSSYEQYF
TGTGCCAGCAGCTTCTTAGCGGGATCCTCCTACGAGCAGTACTTC
>TRBV5-4|-|TRBJ2-2|-
CASSFSAGELFF
TGTGCCAGCAGCTTTTCAGCCGGGGAGCTGTTTTTT
>TRBV5-1|few|TRBJ1-2|TRBD1
CASSLGRGNYGYTF
TGCGCCAGCAGCTTGGGCAGGGGGAACTATGGCTACACCTTC
>TRBV7-3|-|TRBJ2-1|TRBD2
CASSRLPGLAGNNEQFF
TGTGCCAGCAGCCGACTCCCCGGACTAGCGGGGAACAATGAGCAGTTCTTC
>TRBV5-6|once|TRBJ2-7|-
CASSFGGYEQYF
TGTGCCAGCAGCTTCGGGGGCTACGAGCAGTACTTC
>TRBV5-1|-|TRBJ1-1|TRBD1
CASSVQGVDAEAFF
TGCGCCAGCAGCGTACAGGGGGTGGACGCTGAAGCTTTCTTT
>TRBV4-3|-|TRBJ1-1|-
CASSQESRHPFTEAFF
TGCGCCAGCAGCCAAGAATCAAGACACCCTTTCACTGAAGCTTTCTTT
>TRBV19|-|TRBJ2-7|-
CASSIWDNGVYEQYF
TGTGCCAGTAGTATTTGGGACAACGGCGTATACGAGCAGTACTTC
>TRBV12-5|-|TRBJ1-1|TRBD1
CASGLPRGWDRANTEAFF
TGTGCTAGTGGTTTGCCACGTGGGTGGGACAGGGCGAACACTGAAGCTTTCTTT
>TRBV19|-|TRBJ2-1|TRBD1
CASIGQGYYNEQFF
TGTGCCAGTATTGGACAGGGTTACTACAATGAGCAGTTCTTC
>TRBV7-2|-|TRBJ2-3|TRBD1
CASSFSRDSLTDTQYF
TGTGCCAGCAGCTTTTCACGGGACAGTTTGACAGATACGCAGTATTTT
>TRBV7-9|-|TRBJ2-1|-
CASSLASGYNEQFF
TGTGCCAGCAGCTTAGCGTCAGGGTACAATGAGCAGTTCTTC
>TRBV4-1|-|TRBJ2-2|-
CASSQGRGGGTGELFF
TGCGCCAGCAGCCAAGGGAGGGGGGGAGGGACCGGGGAGCTGTTTTTT
>TRBV5-1|-|TRBJ2-1|TRBD2
CASSLGLAGGEQFF
TGCGCCAGCAGCCTTGGACTAGCGGGTGGTGAGCAGTTCTTC
>TRBV5-6|-|TRBJ1-2|-
CASSPQDYGYTF
TGTGCCAGCAGCCCCCAGGACTATGGCTACACCTTC
>TRBV4-1|-|TRBJ1-2|-
CASSHLQPNYGYTF
TGCGCCAGCAGCCATTTACAGCCCAACTATGGCTACACCTTC
>TRBV29-1|-|TRBJ2-1|-
CSVLPGSDEQFF
TGCAGCGTTCTTCCAGGGTCCGATGAGCAGTTCTTC
>TRBV28|-|TRBJ2-7|TRBD1
CASSFNRGYEQYF
TGTGCCAGCAGTTTTAACAGGGGGTACGAGCAGTACTTC
>TRBV27|-|TRBJ1-1|-
CASSLQFTEAFF
TGTGCCAGCAGTTTACAGTTCACTGAAGCTTTCTTT
>TRBV11-2|-|TRBJ2-3|-
CASSGLRDTTDTQYF
TGTGCCAGCAGCGGGTTAAGGGACACCACAGATACGCAGTATTTT
>TRBV7-9|few|TRBJ2-5|TRBD1
CASSPRTGGVLETQYF
TGTGCCAGCAGCCCTCGGACAGGGGGGGTTCTAGAGACCCAGTACTTC
>TRBV5-4|-|TRBJ2-3|TRBD2
CASSLVAGGPTDTQYF
TGTGCCAGCAGCTTGGTAGCGGGGGGGCCAACAGATACGCAGTATTTT
>TRBV4-1|-|TRBJ1-5|TRBD1
CASSRSQGDQPQHF
TGCGCCAGCAGCCGATCACAGGGGGATCAGCCCCAGCATTTT
>TRBV5-1|-|TRBJ2-1|-
CASSLKSGGGLGGNEQFF
TGCGCCAGCAGCTTGAAGTCAGGGGGTGGTTTGGGGGGCAATGAGCAGTTCTTC
>TRBV9|-|TRBJ1-3|-
CASSVATGLGNTIYF
TGTGCCAGCAGCGTAGCTACAGGCCTAGGAAACACCATATATTTT
>TRBV4-2|-|TRBJ1-1|-
CASSPGTPNTEAFF
TGTGCCAGCAGCCCCGGGACACCTAACACTGAAGCTTTCTTT
>TRBV2|-|TRBJ2-5|TRBD2
CASSGLAGAQETQYF
TGTGCCAGCAGTGGACTAGCGGGGGCCCAAGAGACCCAGTACTTC
>TRBV27|-|TRBJ1-4|-
CASSPSHRVGEKLFF
TGTGCCAGCAGTCCCTCTCACAGGGTAGGGGAAAAACTGTTTTTT
>TRBV5-1|-|TRBJ2-7|TRBD1
CASSDGTGDEQYF
TGCGCCAGCAGCGACGGGACAGGGGACGAGCAGTACTTC
>TRBV2|-|TRBJ1-4|TRBD1
CARKSGTANEKLFF
TGTGCCAGGAAGTCCGGGACAGCTAATGAAAAACTGTTTTTT
>TRBV2|-|TRBJ2-3|TRBD2
CASIWASGSTDTQYF
TGTGCCAGCATTTGGGCTAGCGGGAGCACAGATACGCAGTATTTT
>TRBV7-2|once|TRBJ1-2|-
CASSLLSAGLLRGYTF
TGTGCCAGCAGCCTTCTTTCGGCGGGACTTTTGCGCGGCTACACCTTC
>TRBV6-5|-|TRBJ1-4|-
CATRDNWGGEEKLFF
TGTGCCACCCGGGACAATTGGGGTGGGGAAGAAAAACTGTTTTTT
>TRBV5-8|-|TRBJ2-5|-
CATDIAETQYF
TGTGCCACCGACATTGCCGAGACCCAGTACTTC
>TRBV6-1|-|TRBJ2-7|-
CASSIIRGRNEQYF
TGTGCCAGCAGCATAATCAGGGGCCGAAACGAGCAGTACTTC